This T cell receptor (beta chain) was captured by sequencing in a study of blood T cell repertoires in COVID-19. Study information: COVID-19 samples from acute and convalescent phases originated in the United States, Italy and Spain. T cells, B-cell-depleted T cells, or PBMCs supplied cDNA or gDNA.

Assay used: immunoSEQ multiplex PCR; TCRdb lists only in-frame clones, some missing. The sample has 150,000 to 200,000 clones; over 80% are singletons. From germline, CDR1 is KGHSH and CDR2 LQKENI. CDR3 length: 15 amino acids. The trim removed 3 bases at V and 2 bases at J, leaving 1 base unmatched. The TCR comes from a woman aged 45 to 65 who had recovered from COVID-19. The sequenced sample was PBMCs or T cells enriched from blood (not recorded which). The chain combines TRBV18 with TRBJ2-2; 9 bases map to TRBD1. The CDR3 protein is CASSPGQGNTGELFF. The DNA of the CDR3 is TGTGCCAGCTCACCGGGACAGGGTAACACCGGGGAGCTGTTTTTT.